The 12 T cell receptor beta chains given below trace back to one sample, sequenced in a study of cytomegalovirus exposure and HLA in healthy donors. A multiplex PCR was run with 60 Vbeta primers and 13 Jbeta primers. Libraries were prepared by immunoSEQ multiplex PCR; TCRdb keeps only in-frame clonotypes and omits some of them. In the table there are 200,000 to 250,000 clones, 70% to 85% of which are singletons. Material for sequencing was PBMCs. These TCRs come from a woman aged 40-49 years in good health and CMV-seronegative.

V usage is TRBV19 and J usage is TRBJ1-5, with TRBD1 matching over 7 bases. From germline, CDR1 is LNHDA and CDR2 SQIVND (reference sequence). CDR3 length: 13 amino acids. The V segment lost 6 bases and the J segment 6 bases; nucleotides outside the gene matches: 5. The CDR3 protein is CASSDRVAQPQHF. DNA of the CDR3: TGTGCCAGTAGCGACAGGGTTGCTCAGCCCCAGCATTTT.

This chain joins TRBV19 and TRBJ1-2; no reliable D call. Trimming cost V 7 bases and J 8 bases, with 17 bases left between them. CDR1 is LNHDA, CDR2 SQIVND, per germline (reference sequence). The CDR3 is made up of 13 amino acids. The CDR3 is CASTPGIWEGYTF. The CDR3 DNA sequence: TGTGCCAGTACCCCGGGGATCTGGGAGGGCTACACCTTC.

V and J are TRBV19 and TRBJ2-5; 11 positions match TRBD2. Germline CDR1 reads LNHDA; CDR2 reads SQIVND (reference sequence). The CDR3 loop spans 15 amino acids. The trim removed 3 bases at V and 3 bases at J, leaving 3 bases unmatched. The CDR3 DNA sequence: TGTGCCAGTAGTATTCGTAGCGGGGGGGAAGAGACCCAGTACTTC. This sequence encodes CASSIRSGGEETQYF.

This sequence joins TRBV6-6 and TRBJ2-3, with D tentatively TRBD2 (7 bases). This CDR3 contains 14 residues. V lost 7 bases to trimming and J lost 4 bases, with 15 bases between them. CDR1 MNHNY and CDR2 SVGAGI come from the germline V gene (reference sequence). This CDR3 reads CASNPGGGADTQYF. DNA for the CDR3: TGTGCCAGCAACCCTGGGGGGGGCGCAGATACGCAGTATTTT.

The chain joins TRBV2 to TRBJ2-7; 8 nucleotides line up with TRBD1. V was clipped by 8 bases and J by 3 bases; unmatched bases: 3. CDR3 length: 12 residues. Germline-derived CDR1 and CDR2 are SNHLY and FYNNEI. This CDR3 is CASGQGGYEQYF. CDR3 DNA: TGTGCCAGCGGACAGGGCGGCTACGAGCAGTACTTC.

The rearrangement uses TRBV9 and TRBJ1-1; 8 nucleotides match TRBD1. From germline, CDR1 is SGDLS and CDR2 YYNGEE. The V and J ends lost 4 bases and 4 bases, in that order; junction bases with no gene match: 6. The CDR3 runs to 14 residues. CDR3 loop: CASSPHQGATEAFF. The CDR3 DNA sequence: TGTGCCAGCAGCCCACACCAGGGGGCCACTGAAGCTTTCTTT.

V and J are TRBV11-1 and TRBJ2-1; D perhaps matches TRBD1 (5 bases). With 6 bases removed from V and 0 bases from J, the gap between germline ends came to 12 bases. This CDR3 has 15 amino acids. Germline values: CDR1 SGHAT, CDR2 FQDESV (reference sequence). DNA of the CDR3: TGTGCCAGCAGACAGACAGACCTCTCCTACAATGAGCAGTTCTTC. It translates to CASRQTDLSYNEQFF.

The chain recombines TRBV4-1 with TRBJ1-2; possible D gene TRBD1, 5 bases. The germline V gene encodes CDR1 MGHRA and CDR2 YSYEKL. V was cut by 4 bases and J by 2 bases, with 14 bases left in between. The CDR3 contains 15 residues. The CDR3 nucleotides read TGCGCCAGCAGCCCATCCCGGACACTCAACTATGGCTACACCTTC. Amino acid sequence: CASSPSRTLNYGYTF.

The chain has TRBV16 and TRBJ1-2, with a possible D match to TRBD1 (5 bases). The CDR3 length is 13 residues. Trimming took off 3 bases at V and 7 bases at J, with 12 bases between the two ends. Germline values: CDR1 KGHSY, CDR2 FQNENV. The CDR3 nucleotides read TGTGCCAGCAGCCAGGAAGGGGATAGTGGCTACACCTTC. It specifies CASSQEGDSGYTF.

V is TRBV19 and J is TRBJ1-1; TRBD1 aligns across 7 bases. V shed 9 bases, J shed 4 bases, and the junction held 5 bases outside the gene matches. The CDR3 spans 12 residues. Germline CDR1 is LNHDA and CDR2 is SQIVND (reference sequence). CDR3 amino acids: CASRNRGTEAFF. In nucleotides, the CDR3 is TGTGCCAGCCGGAACAGGGGCACTGAAGCTTTCTTT.

The J gene is TRBJ2-3, the V gene TRBV5-8; 13 bases fit TRBD2. There are 15 residues in the CDR3. The J segment lost 8 bases and the V segment lost 6 bases, leaving 9 bases of the junction unmatched. Germline lookup yields CDR1 SGHTS and CDR2 YDEGEE. This CDR3 is CASTGLAGPWGTQYF. The DNA for the CDR3 is TGTGCCAGCACGGGACTAGCGGGACCCTGGGGTACGCAGTATTTT.

The chain couples TRBV19 to TRBJ2-3, with TRBD2 matching over 12 bases. The length of the CDR3 is 19 residues. CDR1 LNHDA and CDR2 SQIVND come from the germline V gene (reference sequence). V shed 5 bases, J shed 2 bases, and the junction held 14 bases outside the gene matches. As DNA, the CDR3 is TGTGCCAGTAGTCCCCTCCCCCCTCTAGCGGGGGGGTCCACAGATACGCAGTATTTT. This translates into CASSPLPPLAGGSTDTQYF.